Listed below are T cell receptor beta chains from one sample, sequenced in a study of blood T cell repertoires in COVID-19. TCRdb's copy holds only in-frame clones and misses some; the assay was immunoSEQ multiplex PCR. The sample contains under 150,000 clones, 85% of which appear only once. The specimen was peripheral blood. The receptor set was obtained from a human donor in a cohort sampled during active COVID-19. CDR3s include the opening cysteine and the closing phenylalanine or tryptophan. A D gene is named only where the DNA matches it firmly. Size values are once, few and many counts, or a class for expanded clones, and some rows have none.

j_call,v_call,d_call,clone_size,cdr3_nt,cdr3_aa
TRBJ1-5,TRBV12-5,NA,NA,TGTGCTACTTCTCCGGATCAGCCCCAGCATTTT,CATSPDQPQHF
TRBJ2-7,TRBV7-3,TRBD1,NA,TGTGCCAGCAGCTCCTTCGGGACAGGGGAGTACGAGCAGTACTTC,CASSSFGTGEYEQYF
TRBJ2-6,TRBV19,TRBD1,NA,TGTGCCAGTAGTATTTTAGTAGGCAGGGGGTACTTTGGGGCCAACGTCCTGACTTTC,CASSILVGRGYFGANVLTF
TRBJ1-5,TRBV11-2,NA,few,TGTGCCAGCAGCGACGATTGGGGGGGCAAGGTTCAGCCCCAGCATTTT,CASSDDWGGKVQPQHF
TRBJ2-7,TRBV11-2,NA,NA,TGTGCCAGCAGCTTAACTCAGGGGACCGCCTCCTACGAGCAGTACTTC,CASSLTQGTASYEQYF
TRBJ2-1,TRBV7-2,NA,NA,TGTGCCAGCAGCAAAAACGGGGGAGCCTACAATGAGCAGTTCTTC,CASSKNGGAYNEQFF
TRBJ2-5,TRBV11-2,TRBD1,NA,TGTGCCAGCAGCTCCGACAGGGAAGAGACCCAGTACTTC,CASSSDREETQYF
TRBJ2-7,TRBV3-1/TRBV3-2,TRBD2,NA,TGTGCCAGCACCCAGCGGGGGGTGGGTAGAAGCGAGCAGTACTTC,CASTQRGVGRSEQYF
TRBJ2-7,TRBV19,NA,NA,TGTGCCAGTAGTTCACTTTGGGGCCTGAGCTCCTACGAGCAGTACTTC,CASSSLWGLSSYEQYF
TRBJ1-3,TRBV6-5,NA,NA,TGTGCCAGCAGTTACGGTCATGGCAGCTCTGGAAACACCATATATTTT,CASSYGHGSSGNTIYF
TRBJ1-1,TRBV5-1,TRBD1,NA,TGCGCCAGCAGCTTGGAGAGACAGGGTATAGCTTTCTTT,CASSLERQGIAFF
TRBJ2-5,TRBV7-6,TRBD1,NA,TGTGCCAGCAGCTTAGGGACAGGGAAAGAGACCCAGTACTTC,CASSLGTGKETQYF
TRBJ1-1,TRBV10-3,NA,NA,TGTGCCATCAGTGCCGGAGGTGTACAGGCTTTCTTT,CAISAGGVQAFF
TRBJ2-2,TRBV29-1,TRBD1,NA,TGCAGCGCTGCCGGGACAGGGGGCTTCGGGGAGCTGTTTTTT,CSAAGTGGFGELFF
TRBJ2-7,TRBV11-2,NA,NA,TGTGCCAGCAGCTTCGGCAGCAGCCAGGACGAGCAGTACTTC,CASSFGSSQDEQYF
TRBJ2-1,TRBV5-5,TRBD2,once,TGTGCCAGCAGCGGAATAATAGCGGGGCCAAAGGGGAATGAGCAGTTCTTC,CASSGIIAGPKGNEQFF
TRBJ1-2,TRBV19,NA,NA,TGTGCCAGTAGCAAGGGGCAGATTATCTATGGCTACACCTTC,CASSKGQIIYGYTF
TRBJ2-7,TRBV5-1,NA,NA,TGCGCCAGCAGCCGGGGGGGACAGGGACCCTACGAGCAGTACTTC,CASSRGGQGPYEQYF
TRBJ2-1,TRBV19,TRBD2,NA,TGTGCCAGTAGTAAGACTAGCGGGGGTACAATCAATGAGCAGTTCTTC,CASSKTSGGTINEQFF
TRBJ1-2,TRBV29-1,TRBD1,NA,TGCAGCGCCCGGACAGGGCTTAATGGCTACACCTTC,CSARTGLNGYTF
TRBJ1-2,TRBV4-1,TRBD1,once,TGCGCCAGCAGCTCAACCGCGGGACAGGGGGCTTTTGGCTACACCTTC,CASSSTAGQGAFGYTF
TRBJ2-1,TRBV19,TRBD1,NA,TGTGCCAGTAGTAGACCACAGGGGGCGACCTACAATGAGCAGTTCTTC,CASSRPQGATYNEQFF
TRBJ1-4,TRBV3-1/TRBV3-2,NA,NA,TGTGCCAGCAGCCCCCTCCAGGGGAAAGAGGAAAAACTGTTTTTT,CASSPLQGKEEKLFF
TRBJ1-1,TRBV6-6,TRBD1,NA,TGTGCCAGCAGTCCGAGGACAGGGGGGCGGTGGAACACTGAAGCTTTCTTT,CASSPRTGGRWNTEAFF
TRBJ1-1,TRBV19,NA,few,TGTGCCAGTAGTGTTCAGGGGAGAGGCACTGAAGCTTTCTTT,CASSVQGRGTEAFF
TRBJ2-2,TRBV19,NA,NA,TGTGCCAGTAGTCGGGCCTTTACACAGGGATTAAACACCGGGGAGCTGTTTTTT,CASSRAFTQGLNTGELFF
TRBJ2-1,TRBV24-1,NA,NA,TGTGCCACCGGAACAGGATTTCGGGAGCAGTTCTTC,CATGTGFREQFF
TRBJ1-1,TRBV5-1,NA,NA,TGCGCCAGCAGCTTGTCCAGGGGCGCAATGAACACTGAAGCTTTCTTT,CASSLSRGAMNTEAFF
TRBJ2-2,TRBV10-3,NA,NA,TGTGCCATCAGTGAGTCGGGGGGAACCGGGGAGCTGTTTTTT,CAISESGGTGELFF
TRBJ1-3,TRBV3-1/TRBV3-2,NA,NA,TGTGCCAGCAGCCCATTCCCCCCGACGGGGAGCTCTGGAAACACCATATATTTT,CASSPFPPTGSSGNTIYF
TRBJ1-4,TRBV4-3,NA,NA,TGCGCCAGCAGCCAAGATACAGGGTATGGTGAAAAACTGTTTTTT,CASSQDTGYGEKLFF
TRBJ2-6,TRBV9,NA,NA,TGTGCCAGCAGTCGACAACAGAATCCTGGGGCCAACGTCCTGACTTTC,CASSRQQNPGANVLTF
TRBJ1-2,TRBV6-5,TRBD1,NA,TGTGCCAGCAGACCAATACTGGGACAGAGCTATGGCTACACCTTC,CASRPILGQSYGYTF
TRBJ2-1,TRBV9,NA,NA,TGTGCCAGCAGCGCACCCGAGACTAGGATCGCGAATGAGCAGTTCTTC,CASSAPETRIANEQFF
TRBJ1-6,TRBV21-1,NA,NA,TGTGCCAGCAGCAAGTACAGTACAAATTCACCCCTCCACTTT,CASSKYSTNSPLHF
TRBJ1-5,TRBV19,NA,NA,TGTGCCAGTACCACAGGGCAGGGTAGCAATCAGCCCCAGCATTTT,CASTTGQGSNQPQHF
TRBJ1-1,TRBV2,TRBD1,few,TGTGCCAGCAGTAGGGGACAGGGGGTCCCTGAAGCTTTCTTT,CASSRGQGVPEAFF
TRBJ1-1,TRBV29-1,NA,NA,TGCAGCGGTGCGACAGGCAGGAACACTGAAGCTTTCTTT,CSGATGRNTEAFF
TRBJ1-5,TRBV5-8,NA,once,TGTGCCAGCAGCTTGAGGGTAGACAGCGGGAATCAGCCCCAGCATTTT,CASSLRVDSGNQPQHF
TRBJ1-6,TRBV7-2,TRBD1,NA,TGTGCCAGCAGCATCTCCGCGACAGGGCCTGATTCACCCCTCCACTTT,CASSISATGPDSPLHF
TRBJ2-7,TRBV5-1,TRBD1,NA,TGCGCCGGAGACAGGGTAGGGCTCCACGAGCAGTACTTC,CAGDRVGLHEQYF
TRBJ1-1,TRBV7-9,NA,NA,TGTGCCAGCAGCTTGTTGGCGCGGACTGAAGCTTTCTTT,CASSLLARTEAFF
TRBJ2-1,TRBV3-1/TRBV3-2,TRBD1,many,TGTGCCAGCAGGCCGGGACAGGGGTCCTACAATGAGCAGTTCTTC,CASRPGQGSYNEQFF
TRBJ2-3,TRBV19,NA,NA,TGTGCCAGTAGTATAAGCAGGGGCACAGATACGCAGTATTTT,CASSISRGTDTQYF
TRBJ1-4,TRBV2,NA,NA,TGTGCCAGCACTACCGGGCCCCGGGGGGAAAAACTGTTTTTT,CASTTGPRGEKLFF
TRBJ1-1,TRBV7-2,NA,NA,TGTGCCAGCAGCCCCCGGGGGGGGGAGAATGCTGAAGCTTTCTTT,CASSPRGGENAEAFF
TRBJ2-1,TRBV3-1/TRBV3-2,TRBD2,NA,TGTGCCAGCAGCCCCAAGGCCCTTAGACTAGCGGGGGGGCTTAATGAGCAGTTCTTC,CASSPKALRLAGGLNEQFF
TRBJ2-7,TRBV5-1,TRBD2,NA,TGCGCCAGCAGCTCACAGCGGGGAACCGCCTACGAGCAGTACTTC,CASSSQRGTAYEQYF
TRBJ2-1,TRBV9,NA,NA,TGTGCCAGCAGCGTAGTCAGCGGGTCCAGGAATGAGCAGTTCTTC,CASSVVSGSRNEQFF
TRBJ2-2,TRBV29-1,NA,NA,TGCAGCGTTGAAAGGGCAGGGTTGGACACCGGGGAGCTGTTTTTT,CSVERAGLDTGELFF
TRBJ1-6,TRBV6-2/TRBV6-3,NA,NA,TGTGCCAGCAGTTACCTTGGGGGCAAGAATTCACCCCTCCACTTT,CASSYLGGKNSPLHF
TRBJ2-3,TRBV9,TRBD2,NA,TGTGCCAGCAGCCCTAGGTTAGCGGGGGGGAACACAGATACGCAGTATTTT,CASSPRLAGGNTDTQYF
TRBJ2-2,TRBV21-1,NA,NA,TGTGCCAGCAGCAAAGGTTACAGCGGGCCTTGCACCGGGGAGCTGTTTTTT,CASSKGYSGPCTGELFF
TRBJ2-7,TRBV28,NA,few,TGTGCCAGCACCCAATTAGACAGCTACGAGCAGTACTTC,CASTQLDSYEQYF
TRBJ2-3,TRBV14,NA,NA,TGTGCCAGCAGCCAAGATTTGCAGGGAAGGACAGATACGCAGTATTTT,CASSQDLQGRTDTQYF
TRBJ1-3,TRBV7-3,NA,NA,TGTGCCAGGCCAGGGTCCGGAAACACCATATATTTT,CARPGSGNTIYF
TRBJ1-3,TRBV7-9,NA,NA,TGTGCCAGCAGCAGCGGGGCGGGCTCTGGAAACACCATATATTTT,CASSSGAGSGNTIYF
TRBJ1-1,TRBV7-9,NA,few,TGTGCCAGCAGCCACTCCCGTAAAGCTTTCTTT,CASSHSRKAFF
TRBJ2-1,TRBV19,NA,NA,TGTGCCAGTAGTGAGACAGGCCCTGCTGCCTACAATGAGCAGTTCTTC,CASSETGPAAYNEQFF
TRBJ1-1,TRBV7-9,TRBD1,NA,TGTGCCAGCAGCTTGCAGCCGGGACAGGGTAACACTGAAGCTTTCTTT,CASSLQPGQGNTEAFF